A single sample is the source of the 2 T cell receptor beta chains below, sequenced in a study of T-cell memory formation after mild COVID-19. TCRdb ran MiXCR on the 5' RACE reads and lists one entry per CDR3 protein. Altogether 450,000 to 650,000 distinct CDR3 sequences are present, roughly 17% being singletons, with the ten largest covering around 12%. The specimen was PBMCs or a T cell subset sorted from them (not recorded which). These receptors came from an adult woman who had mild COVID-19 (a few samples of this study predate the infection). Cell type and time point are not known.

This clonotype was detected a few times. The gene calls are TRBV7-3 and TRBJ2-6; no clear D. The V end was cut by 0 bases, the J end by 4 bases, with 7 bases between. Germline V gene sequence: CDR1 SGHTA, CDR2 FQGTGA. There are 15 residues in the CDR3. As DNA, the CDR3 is TGTGCCAGCAGCTTAACGCAGGCCGGGGCCAACGTCCTGACTTTC. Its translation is CASSLTQAGANVLTF.

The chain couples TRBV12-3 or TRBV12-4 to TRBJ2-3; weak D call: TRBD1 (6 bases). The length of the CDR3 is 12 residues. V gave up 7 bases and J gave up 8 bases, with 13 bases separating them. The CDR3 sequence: CASTTNRATQYF. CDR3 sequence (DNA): TGTGCCAGCACCACCAACAGGGCTACGCAGTATTTT.